Each of the 32 T cell receptor beta chains below was sequenced from the same sample in a study of T-cell reconstitution after alpha-beta-depleted transplantation in children. The library targeted TCRbeta and was prepared with unique molecular identifiers. TCRdb recomputed calls from the PCR reads with MiXCR, one row per CDR3 protein. The repertoire includes some 600,000 distinct CDR3 sequences, roughly 15% of them detected once, and 0.8% to 1.1% sits in the top ten. The source was PBMCs from the stem cell graft donor, collected from the stem cell graft. These receptors were taken from a human donor who donated a stem cell graft to a child with acute myeloid leukemia.

This clonotype has more than one count but fewer than ten. The CDR3, as DNA: TGCGCCAGCAGCTTGATTCGGGGCTCCACAGATACGCAGTATTTT. Its protein is CASSLIRGSTDTQYF. The J gene is TRBJ2-3, the V gene TRBV5-1, with D perhaps matching TRBD1 or TRBD2 (5 bases each). CDR1 and CDR2 (germline): SGHRS, YFSETQ. CDR3 length equals 15 residues. V lost 1 base to trimming and J lost 2 bases, with 11 bases between them.

V and J are TRBV7-7 and TRBJ2-5; D is ambiguous. This CDR3 region has 14 residues. CDR1 is SSHAT, CDR2 FNYEAQ, per germline (reference sequence). V dropped 5 bases and J dropped 1 base, with 11 bases sitting between them. CDR3 sequence: CASSPRTVQETQYF. The CDR3 region has the DNA TGTGCCAGCAGCCCCCGGACCGTCCAAGAGACCCAGTACTTC.

This chain connects TRBV24-1 to TRBJ2-5; the D gene is possibly TRBD2 (7 bases). Germline V CDR1 and CDR2: KGHDR, SFDVKD. The CDR3 length is 14 residues. V was clipped by 5 bases and J by 5 bases, with 14 bases between them. The CDR3 DNA sequence: TGTGCCACCAGTGTGGCGGGGGCCGGGGAGACCCAGTACTTC. Translating it yields CATSVAGAGETQYF.

There are many counts of this clonotype. The chain couples TRBV20-1 to TRBJ2-3; D is undetermined. The CDR3 has 13 amino acids. The germline V gene encodes CDR1 DFQATT and CDR2 SNEGSKA (reference sequence). Trimming removed 0 bases from V and 3 bases from J, with 7 bases in between. The DNA of the CDR3 is TGCAGTGCTAGAGAGTCAGCTACAGATACGCAGTATTTT. Its translation: CSARESATDTQYF.

This clonotype was detected only a few times. V usage is TRBV5-1 and J usage is TRBJ2-3, with 7 bases aligning to TRBD2. After removal of 0 bases from V and 5 bases from J, the junction contained 6 bases not matched to a gene. This CDR3 is built from 15 residues. Germline V CDR1 and CDR2: SGHRS, YFSETQ. The CDR3 spells CASSLALGREDTQYF. The CDR3 coding sequence is TGCGCCAGCAGCTTGGCGTTGGGGAGGGAAGATACGCAGTATTTT.

This clonotype was counted ten times or more. The genes are TRBV20-1 and TRBJ1-3; a weak D match, TRBD1 (5 bases). CDR3 length: 12 residues. Germline V gives CDR1 DFQATT, CDR2 SNEGSKA (reference sequence). Trimming removed 4 bases at V and 3 bases at J, with 7 bases between. CDR3 protein: CSAKGFGNTIYF. The CDR3 DNA is TGCAGTGCTAAGGGGTTTGGAAACACCATATATTTT.

This clonotype showed up many times. The chain couples TRBV20-1 to TRBJ2-7; D not resolved. The length of the CDR3 is 16 residues. In germline, CDR1 is DFQATT, CDR2 SNEGSKA (reference sequence). Trimming stripped 2 bases from V and 0 bases from J, with 17 bases between. CDR3 nucleotide sequence: TGCAGTGCTAGAATTCCGTCAGCCGGAAGCTCCTACGAGCAGTACGTC. Residues: CSARIPSAGSSYEQYV.

A note on this clonotype: A much more abundant neighbour one base away suggests this may be a read error. The chain couples TRBV20-1 to TRBJ2-5, with no clear D. Germline CDR1 and CDR2: DFQATT and SNEGSKA (reference sequence). CDR3 length: 13 residues. Here the CDR3 DNA reads TGCAGTGCTAGCCCCATAGGGCAAGAGACCCGGTACTTC. The encoded protein is CSASPIGQETRYF.

This clonotype was seen at least ten times. This chain links TRBV24-1 with TRBJ2-1; D perhaps matches TRBD2 (5 bases). The V end lost 2 bases, the J end lost 2 bases, and 9 bases lay between the germline ends. The CDR3 runs to 15 residues. CDR1 and CDR2 from the germline V gene are KGHDR and SFDVKD. The CDR3 DNA reads as TGTGCCACCAGTGATTCCGGGCGGGCCTACAATGAGCAGTTCTTC. Amino acid sequence: CATSDSGRAYNEQFF.

This clonotype was observed a few times. The V and J genes are TRBV24-1 and TRBJ2-1; 8 bases agree with TRBD2. This CDR3 contains 14 residues. Germline-derived CDR1 and CDR2 are KGHDR and SFDVKD. The V and J ends lost 4 bases and 4 bases, in that order; junction bases with no gene match: 2. The CDR3: CATSDGGAYNEQFF. DNA for the CDR3: TGTGCCACCAGTGACGGGGGGGCTTACAATGAGCAGTTCTTC.

This chain joins TRBV9 and TRBJ2-1; no clear D gene. Germline V gives CDR1 SGDLS, CDR2 YYNGEE. V was trimmed by 2 bases and J by 5 bases, leaving 8 bases between them. The CDR3 has 13 residues. The CDR3 nucleotides are TGTGCCAGCAGCGTCAACCGGGACAATGAGCAGTTCTTC. The encoded protein is CASSVNRDNEQFF.

This clonotype was found a few times. The chain carries TRBV20-1 and TRBJ2-1; TRBD1 aligns across 7 bases. Germline V CDR1 and CDR2: DFQATT, SNEGSKA (reference sequence). The CDR3 consists of 15 residues. V lost 1 base and J lost 9; bases outside the gene matches: 12. This CDR3 is CSARGGRGNRGEQFF. CDR3 nucleotide sequence: TGCAGTGCTAGAGGAGGCAGGGGGAATAGGGGTGAGCAGTTCTTC.

This clonotype was seen more than once but under ten times. This chain joins TRBV6-6 and TRBJ1-1; no clear D. The germline V gene has CDR1 MNHNY and CDR2 SVGAGI (reference sequence). CDR3 length equals 12 residues. Trimming removed 2 bases from V and 4 bases from J, with 5 bases in between. The CDR3 reads CASSYKVTEAFF. The CDR3 DNA reads TGTGCCAGCAGTTACAAGGTCACTGAAGCTTTCTTT.

As regards this clonotype: At one end the junction does not follow the germline gene, possibly because of a read error. The rearrangement links TRBV7-7 to TRBJ2-1, with TRBD2 identical over 10 bases. Germline assignment: CDR1 SSHAT and CDR2 FNYEAQ (reference sequence). The length of the CDR3 is 15 residues. CDR3 residues: CASSLGLAGDNEQIF. CDR3 nucleotides: TGTGCCAGCAGCTTAGGGCTAGCGGGGGATAATGAGCAGATCTTC.

V usage is TRBV4-2 and J usage is TRBJ2-1; D gene ambiguous. The V and J ends lost 0 bases and 7 bases respectively, with 10 bases between them. The CDR3 sequence is 14 residues long. The V gene's germline CDR1 is LGHNA and CDR2 YNFKEQ. The CDR3 DNA reads as TGTGCCAGCAGCCAAGATCCTGCCGAAAATGAGCAGTTCTTC. Encoded protein: CASSQDPAENEQFF.

Comment on this clonotype: This likely comes from a read error, as the CDR3 has no conserved phenylalanine or tryptophan at its end. V gene TRBV12-3 or TRBV12-4 combines with J gene TRBJ2-2, with unresolved D. The CDR3 has 14 residues. Deletions cut 6 bases from V and 0 bases from J, with 8 bases between. Written as DNA, the CDR3 is TGTGCCAGCAGGGCGGCGCCGAACACCGGGGAGCTGTTTTTA. Translating gives CASRAAPNTGELFL.

The chain employs TRBV2 and TRBJ2-1, with 12 nucleotides matching TRBD2. Germline CDR1 reads SNHLY; CDR2 reads FYNNEI. Losses at the gene ends were 6 bases for V and 0 bases for J; bases not matched to a gene: 9. The CDR3 is made up of 18 amino acids. The chain's CDR3 is CASSDSLAGGSSYNEQFF. The DNA for the CDR3 is TGTGCCAGCAGCGACTCACTAGCGGGGGGTAGCTCCTACAATGAGCAGTTCTTC.

There are a few counts of this clonotype. The rearrangement joins TRBV15 to TRBJ2-7, with D perhaps TRBD2 (5 bases). Trimming shortened V by 1 base and J by 6 bases, and 25 bases separated the two germline ends. This CDR3 is built from 18 residues. Germline V gene lookup returns CDR1 LNHNV and CDR2 YYDKDF (reference sequence). CDR3 residues: CATSRGRGMGEQTPEQYV. For the CDR3, the DNA is TGTGCCACCAGCAGAGGTCGGGGAATGGGCGAGCAAACCCCCGAGCAGTACGTC.

The chain employs TRBV18 and TRBJ2-1; no reliable D call. The germline V and J ends were trimmed by 2 bases and 1 base, with 12 bases remaining between them. The CDR3 is 16 amino acids. The germline V gene has CDR1 KGHSH and CDR2 LQKENI. CDR3 sequence: CASSPKITQSYNEQFF. CDR3 nucleotide sequence: TGTGCCAGCTCACCAAAGATTACCCAGTCCTACAATGAGCAGTTCTTC.

This chain joins TRBV10-3 and TRBJ1-1; possibly TRBD1 for D (5 bases). The CDR3 has 15 residues. CDR1 and CDR2 from the germline V gene are ENHRY and SYGVKD. Trimming cost V 2 bases and J 2 bases, with 12 bases left between them. CDR3 loop: CAISERTGGNTEAFF. As DNA, the CDR3 is TGTGCCATCAGTGAGCGCACAGGCGGCAACACTGAAGCTTTCTTT.

This clonotype was detected ten times or more. The gene calls are TRBV7-2 and TRBJ2-3, with D uncertain. Germline CDR1 SGHTA, CDR2 FQGNSA. The length of the CDR3 is 13 residues. V was clipped by 2 bases and J by 6 bases, with 9 bases between them. The CDR3 reads CASSLPSPDTQYF. The DNA of the CDR3 is TGTGCCAGCAGCTTACCTTCACCGGATACGCAGTATTTT. Full variable domain (remainder filled in from reference TRBV7-2 and TRBJ2-3): GAGVSQSPSNKVTEKGKDVELRCDPISGHTALYWYRQSLGQGLEFLIYFQGNSAPDKSGLPSDRFSAERTGGSVSTLTIQRTQQEDSAVYLCASSLPSPDTQYFGPGTRLTVL.

In regard to this clonotype: Given a much more abundant clone one base away, this may be a read error. The rearrangement links TRBV15 to TRBJ2-3; D is unclear. Germline V lookup: CDR1 LNHNV, CDR2 YYDKDF (reference sequence). This CDR3 contains 13 residues. The CDR3 DNA reads as TGTGCCATCAGCATCCATTACACAGATACGCAGTATTTT. As protein: CAISIHYTDTQYF.

V gene TRBV7-2 combines with J gene TRBJ2-2, with D possibly called TRBD1 or TRBD2 (5 bases each). This CDR3 is 16 amino acids long. V lost 1 base to trimming and J lost 0 bases, with 9 bases between them. Germline V gene data show CDR1 as SGHTA and CDR2 as FQGNSA. The CDR3 DNA reads as TGTGCCAGCAGCTTAGGAGGGACCCCGAACACCGGGGAGCTGTTTTTT. It translates to CASSLGGTPNTGELFF.

Only a few counts were recorded for this clonotype. This chain connects TRBV27 to TRBJ2-2; 7 bases agree with TRBD1. Unmatched junction bases numbered 8, after V lost 10 bases and J lost 3 bases. Germline CDR1 and CDR2: MNHEY and SMNVEV (reference sequence). The CDR3 length is 14 residues. CDR3 sequence reads: CAIKTGFDTGELFF. The CDR3 coding sequence is TGTGCCATCAAGACAGGGTTTGACACCGGGGAGCTGTTTTTT.

V usage is TRBV24-1 and J usage is TRBJ1-5; no clear D gene. V dropped 4 bases and J dropped 0 bases, with 12 bases sitting between them. Germline V gene data show CDR1 as KGHDR and CDR2 as SFDVKD. The CDR3 has 16 residues. The CDR3 bases are TGTGCCACCAGTGACGCGGGCACTTTTAGCAATCAGCCCCAGCATTTT. Encoded protein: CATSDAGTFSNQPQHF.

There are many counts of this clonotype. The rearrangement uses TRBV12-3 or TRBV12-4 and TRBJ2-1; 8 bases agree with TRBD1. The trim removed 6 bases at V and 7 bases at J, leaving 5 bases unmatched. This CDR3 region has 13 residues. The CDR3 region is CASRRTGRNEQFF. Written as DNA, the CDR3 is TGTGCCAGCAGAAGGACAGGGCGGAATGAGCAGTTCTTC.

This clonotype has ten or more counts. This chain links TRBV20-1 with TRBJ1-4; 9 bases match TRBD1. Germline V gene sequence: CDR1 DFQATT, CDR2 SNEGSKA (reference sequence). J gave up 2 bases and V 0 bases, and 7 bases lay outside the gene matches. This CDR3 has 17 amino acids. CDR3 amino acids: CSARDPAGTGTNEKLFF. Here the CDR3 DNA reads TGCAGTGCTAGAGATCCAGCTGGGACAGGGACTAATGAAAAACTGTTTTTT.

The chain couples TRBV7-9 to TRBJ2-3; D assignment may be TRBD1 or TRBD2 (5 bases each). Germline V gives CDR1 SEHNR, CDR2 FQNEAQ (reference sequence). The CDR3 runs 14 residues. V was clipped by 5 bases and J by 5 bases, with 14 bases between them. The DNA for the CDR3 is TGTGCCAGCAGCATCCCGGGGCCCCAAGATACGCAGTATTTT. This gives the protein CASSIPGPQDTQYF.

For this clonotype: One base away lies a much larger clone, so this may be a sequencing read error. The genes are TRBV29-1 and TRBJ2-1, with 10 bases identical to TRBD1. The V gene's germline CDR1 is SQVTM and CDR2 ANQGSEA. The CDR3 sequence is 14 residues long. CDR3 sequence reads: CGVVPGQGSNEQFF. Here the CDR3 DNA reads TGCGGCGTAGTCCCGGGACAGGGGTCCAATGAGCAGTTCTTC.

In this sample, this clonotype turned up many times. The J gene is TRBJ2-1, the V gene TRBV4-2; D is possibly TRBD2 (6 bases). Trimming shortened V by 3 bases and J by 1 base, and 13 bases separated the two germline ends. The germline gives CDR1 LGHNA, CDR2 YNFKEQ. The CDR3 covers 16 residues. This CDR3 is CASSHIISGSYNEQFF. CDR3 bases: TGTGCCAGCAGCCATATTATTAGCGGTTCCTACAATGAGCAGTTCTTC.

V gene TRBV30 combines with J gene TRBJ2-1, with D maybe TRBD1 (6 bases). The CDR3 length is 10 residues. Trimming took off 3 bases at V and 15 bases at J, with 12 bases between the two ends. Germline V gene lookup returns CDR1 GTSNPN and CDR2 SVGIG (reference sequence). The CDR3 coding sequence is TGTGCCTGGAGACAGGGACAACTGTTCTTC. Translating gives CAWRQGQLFF.

This clonotype occurred a few times. This chain connects TRBV28 to TRBJ2-6, with D unresolved. Deletions cut 6 bases from V and 0 bases from J, with 12 bases between. Germline CDR1 is MDHEN and CDR2 is SYDVKM. The CDR3 contains 16 residues. The chain's CDR3 is CASSSGPFSGANVLTF. The CDR3 bases are TGTGCCAGCAGCTCCGGACCGTTCTCTGGGGCCAACGTCCTGACTTTC.